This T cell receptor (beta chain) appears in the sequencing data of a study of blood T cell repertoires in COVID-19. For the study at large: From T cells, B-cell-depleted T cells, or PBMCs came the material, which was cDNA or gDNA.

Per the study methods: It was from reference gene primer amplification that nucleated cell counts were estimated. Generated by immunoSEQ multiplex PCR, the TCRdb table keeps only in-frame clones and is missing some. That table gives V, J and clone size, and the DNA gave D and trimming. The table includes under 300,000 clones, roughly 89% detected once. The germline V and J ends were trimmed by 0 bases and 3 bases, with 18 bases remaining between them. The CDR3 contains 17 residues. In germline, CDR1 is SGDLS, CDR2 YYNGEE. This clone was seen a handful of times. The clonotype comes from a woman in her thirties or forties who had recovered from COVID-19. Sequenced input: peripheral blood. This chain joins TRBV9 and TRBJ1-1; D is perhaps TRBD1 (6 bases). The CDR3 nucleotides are TGTGCCAGCAGCGTAGGCGGGAGGTGGGGGGCTGACACTGAAGCTTTCTTT. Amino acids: CASSVGGRWGADTEAFF. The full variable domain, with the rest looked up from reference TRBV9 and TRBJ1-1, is DSGVTQTPKHLITATGQRVTLRCSPRSGDLSVYWYQQSLDQGLQFLIQYYNGEERAKGNILERFSAQQFPDLHSELNLSSLELGDSALYFCASSVGGRWGADTEAFFGQGTRLTVV.